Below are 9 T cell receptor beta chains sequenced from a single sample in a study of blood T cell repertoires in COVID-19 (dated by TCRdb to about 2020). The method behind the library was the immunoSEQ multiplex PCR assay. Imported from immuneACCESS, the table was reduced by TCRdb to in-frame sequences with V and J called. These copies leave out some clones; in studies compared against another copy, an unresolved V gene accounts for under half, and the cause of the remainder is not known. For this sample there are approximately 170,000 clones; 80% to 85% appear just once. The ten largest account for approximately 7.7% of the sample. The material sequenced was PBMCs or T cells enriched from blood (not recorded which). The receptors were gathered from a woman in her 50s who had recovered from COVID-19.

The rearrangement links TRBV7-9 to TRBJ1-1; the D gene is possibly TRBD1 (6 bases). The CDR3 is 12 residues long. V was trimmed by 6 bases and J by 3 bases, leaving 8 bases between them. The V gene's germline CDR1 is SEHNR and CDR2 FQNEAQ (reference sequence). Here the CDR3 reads CASSAGDTEAFF. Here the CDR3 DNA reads TGTGCCAGCAGTGCAGGGGACACTGAAGCTTTCTTT.

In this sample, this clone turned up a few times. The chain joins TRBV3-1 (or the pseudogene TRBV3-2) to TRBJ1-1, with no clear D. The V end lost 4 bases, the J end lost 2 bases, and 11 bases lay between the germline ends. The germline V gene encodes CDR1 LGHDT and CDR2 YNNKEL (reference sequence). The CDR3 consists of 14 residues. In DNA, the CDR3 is TGTGCCAGCAGCCCAGGCCTACACAACACTGAAGCTTTCTTT. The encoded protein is CASSPGLHNTEAFF.

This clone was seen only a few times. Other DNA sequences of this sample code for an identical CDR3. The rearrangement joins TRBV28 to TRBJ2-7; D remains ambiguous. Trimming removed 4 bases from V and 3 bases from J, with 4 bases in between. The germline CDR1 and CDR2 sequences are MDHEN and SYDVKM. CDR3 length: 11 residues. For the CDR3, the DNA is TGTGCCAGCAGTTCCCTCTACGAGCAGTACTTC. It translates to CASSSLYEQYF.

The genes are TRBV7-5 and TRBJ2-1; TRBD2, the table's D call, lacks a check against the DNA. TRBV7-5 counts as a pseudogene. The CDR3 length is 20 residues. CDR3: CATQTHVSGLQPPVHNEQFF. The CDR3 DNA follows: TGTGCCACGCAGACCCATGTCTCGGGACTCCAACCACCCGTCCACAATGAGCAGTTCTTC.

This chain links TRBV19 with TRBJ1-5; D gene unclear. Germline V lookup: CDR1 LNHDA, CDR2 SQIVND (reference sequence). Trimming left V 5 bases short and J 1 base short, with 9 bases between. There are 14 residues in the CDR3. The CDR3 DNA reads TGTGCCAGTAGTGTCTCGGGGAGCAATCAGCCCCAGCATTTT. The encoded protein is CASSVSGSNQPQHF.

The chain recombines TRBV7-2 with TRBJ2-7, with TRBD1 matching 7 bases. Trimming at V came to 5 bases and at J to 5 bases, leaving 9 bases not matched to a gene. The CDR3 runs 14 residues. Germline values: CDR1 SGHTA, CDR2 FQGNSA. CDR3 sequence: CASSLRQGPHEQYF. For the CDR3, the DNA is TGTGCCAGCAGCCTCCGACAGGGTCCCCACGAGCAGTACTTC.

CDR3 amino acids: CASTKDRNYGYTF. The DNA of the CDR3 is TGTGCCAGCACCAAGGACAGGAACTATGGCTACACCTTC. The chain uses TRBV12-3 or TRBV12-4 and TRBJ1-2, with 7 bases aligning to TRBD1. CDR3 size: 13 residues. V was pared by 7 bases and J by 2 bases, with 4 bases of the junction left unmatched.

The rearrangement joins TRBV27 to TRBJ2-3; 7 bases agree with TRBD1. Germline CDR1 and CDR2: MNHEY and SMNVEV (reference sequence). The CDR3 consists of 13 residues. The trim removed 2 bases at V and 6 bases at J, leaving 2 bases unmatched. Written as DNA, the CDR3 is TGTGCCAGCAGTTTAAAGGGGGCCGATACGCAGTATTTT. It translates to CASSLKGADTQYF.

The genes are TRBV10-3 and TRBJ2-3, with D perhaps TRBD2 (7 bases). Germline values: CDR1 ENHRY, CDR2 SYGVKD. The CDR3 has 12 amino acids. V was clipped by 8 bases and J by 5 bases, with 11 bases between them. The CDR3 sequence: CAIWGGQDTQYF. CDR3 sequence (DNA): TGTGCCATCTGGGGGGGGCAAGATACGCAGTATTTT.